A selection of T cell receptor beta chains follows, all from one sample in a study of neurological immune-mediated disorders. TCRdb ran MiXCR on the 5' RACE reads and lists one entry per CDR3 protein. This table has tens of thousands of distinct CDR3 sequences, 2.5% to 3% appearing once. Sequenced sample: PBMCs. Receptor source: a woman aged 30 to 39 with multiple sclerosis. CDR3s include the opening cysteine and the closing phenylalanine or tryptophan. Fields, in order: J gene, clone size, D gene, V gene, CDR3 DNA, CDR3 protein. The D gene is left open where the match is weak. Size tells how often a clone was seen, or its class if it is expanded.

>TRBJ1-1|many|NA|TRBV7-9
TGTGCCAGCAGCTTACTACCGGGGGTCACTGAAGCTTTCTTT
CASSLLPGVTEAFF
>TRBJ1-5|many|TRBD1|TRBV20-1
TGCAGTGCTAGAGATGGCCTACAGGGGAATCAGCCCCAGCATTTT
CSARDGLQGNQPQHF
>TRBJ2-7|few|TRBD1|TRBV6-2/TRBV6-3
TGTGCCAGCAGTACCGGGACAGGGCAAGGCGAGCAGTACTTC
CASSTGTGQGEQYF
>TRBJ2-1|many|NA|TRBV28
TGTGCCAGCAGCTTTTCTGGAAGGAACCTCGCGGACAATGAGCAGTTCTTC
CASSFSGRNLADNEQFF
>TRBJ1-1|many|NA|TRBV5-8
TGTGCCAGCAGCTACCATGAGAACACTGAAGCTTTCTTT
CASSYHENTEAFF
>TRBJ2-7|many|NA|TRBV7-9
TGTGCCAGCAGCGACTCGACCGTCTACGAGCAGTACTTC
CASSDSTVYEQYF
>TRBJ2-2|many|TRBD2|TRBV20-1
TGCAGTGCTAGGGGACTAGCGGACAGCGGGGAGCTGTTTTTT
CSARGLADSGELFF
>TRBJ2-1|many|NA|TRBV7-2
TGTGCCAGCAGCTTCGGGGTAGAGCAGTTCTTC
CASSFGVEQFF
>TRBJ2-1|many|TRBD2|TRBV28
TGTGCCAGCAGTCAGACTAGCGGGAGGGCCGATGAGCAGTTCTTC
CASSQTSGRADEQFF
>TRBJ2-1|many|TRBD1|TRBV7-2
TGTGCCAGCAGCTTAGCGACAGGGACAGGGTCCAATGAGCAGTTCTTC
CASSLATGTGSNEQFF
>TRBJ2-7|many|TRBD2|TRBV12-3/TRBV12-4
TGTGCCAGCAGTTTCGGAACTAGCGGCTACGAGCAGTACTTC
CASSFGTSGYEQYF
>TRBJ2-1|many|TRBD2|TRBV11-2
TGTGCCAGCACCACTAGCGGCTACAATGAGCAGTTCTTC
CASTTSGYNEQFF
>TRBJ2-5|many|NA|TRBV5-1
TGCGCCAGCAGCCTGGGACCAATAGAGACCCAGTACTTC
CASSLGPIETQYF
>TRBJ1-5|many|NA|TRBV29-1
TGCAGCGTTGCCCATAGCTCAGGGCAGCCCCAGCATTTT
CSVAHSSGQPQHF
>TRBJ2-5|many|TRBD2|TRBV28
TGTGCCAGCAGATATACTAGCGCCTACCCAGAGACCCAGTACTTC
CASRYTSAYPETQYF
>TRBJ2-7|many|NA|TRBV5-1
TGCGCCAGCAGCTTGGGAGAGGTCGTAGACGAGCAGTACTTC
CASSLGEVVDEQYF
>TRBJ1-5|many|TRBD1|TRBV5-1
TGCGCCAGCAGCTTGACAGGGGAGGGCCAGCCCCAGCATTTT
CASSLTGEGQPQHF
>TRBJ2-2|many|NA|TRBV20-1
TGCAGTGCTAGTAGGCGTTCCGGGGAGCTGTTTTTT
CSASRRSGELFF
>TRBJ2-5|many|NA|TRBV5-1
TGCGCCAGCAGCTTGGGACAATCAAATTGGGCCACCCAGTACTTC
CASSLGQSNWATQYF
>TRBJ1-4|many|TRBD1|TRBV20-1
TGCAGTGCTAGACCCGGGACAGGGGATGAAAAACTGTTTTTT
CSARPGTGDEKLFF
>TRBJ2-1|many|NA|TRBV11-2
TGTGCCAGCAGCCAAACGGCCGGGACTGGAAACTACAATGAGCAGTTCTTC
CASSQTAGTGNYNEQFF
>TRBJ2-1|many|NA|TRBV5-1
TGCGCCAGCAGCTTCCATGGACAGTACAATGAGCAGTTCTTC
CASSFHGQYNEQFF
>TRBJ2-7|many|TRBD2|TRBV20-1
TGCAGTGCTAGTTCTAGCGGAACCTACGAGCAGTACTTC
CSASSSGTYEQYF
>TRBJ2-6|many|TRBD1|TRBV5-1
TGCGCCAGCAGCCTAGAGACAGGGGGCGGAGGGGCCAACGTCCTGACTTTC
CASSLETGGGGANVLTF
>TRBJ1-3|many|NA|TRBV27
TGTGCCATCCCGCATTCTGGAAACACCATATATTTT
CAIPHSGNTIYF
>TRBJ2-5|many|NA|TRBV5-1
TGCGCCAGCAGCTTGGCCCCGGCAGAACGGGAGACCCAGTACTTC
CASSLAPAERETQYF
>TRBJ2-3|many|NA|TRBV7-2
TGTGCCAGCAGCCCGGAATACCTTAGCACAGATACGCAGTATTTT
CASSPEYLSTDTQYF
>TRBJ2-1|many|NA|TRBV7-9
TGTGCCAGCAGCCCGACTCAGGGTTTGGGGTTAGATGAGCAGTTCTTC
CASSPTQGLGLDEQFF
>TRBJ2-1|many|TRBD2|TRBV4-2
TGTGCCAGCAGCCAAGAAGGGACTAGCAGATACAATGAGCAGTTCTTC
CASSQEGTSRYNEQFF
>TRBJ2-5|many|NA|TRBV7-6
TGTGCCAGCAGGTTGGACAAGAGATCCCAAGAGACCCAGTACTTC
CASRLDKRSQETQYF
>TRBJ1-1|many|NA|TRBV6-2/TRBV6-3
TGTGCCAGCAGTTACCAGCGGACTGAAGCTTTCTTT
CASSYQRTEAFF
>TRBJ2-1|many|NA|TRBV18
TGTGCCAGCTCACCACCATCTATGAATGAGCAGTTCTTC
CASSPPSMNEQFF
>TRBJ2-3|many|NA|TRBV20-1
TGCAGTGCTAGAGATATGGCCGCCCCAGCAGTCGCAGATACGCAGTATTTT
CSARDMAAPAVADTQYF
>TRBJ1-5|many|NA|TRBV24-1
TGTGCCACCGGGAGCAATCAGCCCCAGCATTTT
CATGSNQPQHF
>TRBJ2-3|many|NA|TRBV5-5
TGTGCCAGCAGCTTTCTCGGGGCGGTTATCACAGATACGCAGTATTTT
CASSFLGAVITDTQYF
>TRBJ2-1|many|TRBD2|TRBV4-3
TGCGCCAGCAGCCTCTCTAGCGGGACTTACACTGAGCAGTTCTTC
CASSLSSGTYTEQFF
>TRBJ2-1|many|NA|TRBV27
TGTGCCAGCAGCCCCACGTCCTACAATGAGCAGTTCTTC
CASSPTSYNEQFF
>TRBJ2-5|once|NA|TRBV7-2
TGTGCCAGCAGCAGCTGGGACTTAGAGACCCAGTACTTC
CASSSWDLETQYF
>TRBJ1-5|many|NA|TRBV7-2
TGTGCCAGCAGCCCCTACACTAGCAATCAGCCCCAGCATTTT
CASSPYTSNQPQHF
>TRBJ1-5|many|TRBD1|TRBV20-1
TGCAGTGCTAGAGATTTTCAGGGGGGCGGGTTATATAGCAATCAGCCCCAGCATTTT
CSARDFQGGGLYSNQPQHF
>TRBJ2-1|many|TRBD2|TRBV6-4
TGTGCCAGCAGTCCGACCGGGACTAGCTCTAACGAGCAGTTCTTC
CASSPTGTSSNEQFF
>TRBJ2-7|many|NA|TRBV28
TGTGCCAGCAGGCCCCCCCTCGGGGCTAGCGAGCAGTACTTC
CASRPPLGASEQYF
>TRBJ2-1|many|TRBD2|TRBV3-1
TGTGCCAGCAGCCAAGAAACGGCTAGCGGGAGCTCCAATGAGCAGTTCTTC
CASSQETASGSSNEQFF
>TRBJ1-3|many|NA|TRBV20-1
TGCAGTGCTAGAGAGTACAGGGTACCTGGAAACACCATATATTTT
CSAREYRVPGNTIYF
>TRBJ1-2|many|NA|TRBV5-1
TGCGCCAGCAGCCCTGACACATTTTCCTATGGCTACACCTTC
CASSPDTFSYGYTF